The 20 T cell receptor beta chains given below trace back to one sample, sequenced in a study of shared clonotypes between healthy human individuals. Produced via immunoSEQ multiplex PCR; TCRdb's table is partial and in-frame only. Of 1.4 million or so clones in the sample, 98% were seen once. Material for sequencing was naive CD4+ T cells sorted from blood. Subset meaning: CD45RA+ positively selected. Receptors originate from a man aged 30 to 45 in good health.

The genes are TRBV28 and TRBJ1-2, with TRBD1 as a possible D gene (5 bases). The germline gives CDR1 MDHEN, CDR2 SYDVKM. V lost 1 base and J 2 bases, leaving 8 bases between the germline ends. The CDR3 covers 14 residues. The CDR3 loop reads CASSLSGQNYGYTF. CDR3 sequence (DNA): TGTGCCAGCAGTTTATCGGGGCAGAACTATGGCTACACCTTC.

This rearrangement joins TRBV30 to TRBJ1-2; 8 bases map to TRBD1. The V gene end was trimmed by 2 bases and the J gene end by 8 bases; junction bases not matched to a gene: 16. The CDR3 runs 16 residues. Per the germline V gene, CDR1 is GTSNPN and CDR2 is SVGIG (reference sequence). Here the CDR3 DNA reads TGTGCCTGGAGTCTCACACAAACCGGGACAGGCAAGGGCTACACCTTC. This codes for CAWSLTQTGTGKGYTF.

The chain couples TRBV7-3 to TRBJ2-2; 7 nucleotides line up with TRBD1. Germline trimming cut 4 bases from V and 3 bases from J; bases unmatched to any gene: 8. The CDR3 length is 16 residues. Germline values: CDR1 SGHTA, CDR2 FQGTGA. This chain's CDR3 is CASSSYRGADTGELFF. The CDR3 DNA follows: TGTGCCAGCAGCTCTTACAGGGGTGCGGACACCGGGGAGCTGTTTTTT.

The V gene is TRBV18, the J gene TRBJ1-5; the D gene is possibly TRBD1 (5 bases). Deletions cut 6 bases from V and 10 bases from J, with 19 bases between. Germline-derived CDR1 and CDR2 are KGHSH and LQKENI. This CDR3 has 14 residues. Here the CDR3 DNA reads TGTGCCAGCTCGCCTCGGGACGCCGGAGAACCCCAGCATTTT. Translating gives CASSPRDAGEPQHF.

This chain joins TRBV6-1 and TRBJ1-5; a possible D gene is TRBD1 (5 bases). The CDR3 length is 16 residues. Germline CDR1 reads MNHNS; CDR2 reads SASEGT. Trimming shortened V by 3 bases and J by 1 base, and 13 bases separated the two germline ends. The CDR3 loop reads CASSDRVFESNQPQHF. Written as DNA, the CDR3 is TGTGCCAGCAGTGACAGGGTTTTTGAGAGCAATCAGCCCCAGCATTTT.

The chain employs TRBV5-4 and TRBJ2-5; no firm D call. The germline V gene has CDR1 SGHNT and CDR2 YYREEE (reference sequence). Trimming pared 4 bases from V and 4 bases from J, leaving 11 bases between. The CDR3 has 13 amino acids. DNA for the CDR3: TGTGCCAGCAGCCAGAAAAACACAGAGACCCAGTACTTC. It is translated as CASSQKNTETQYF.

The chain links TRBV11-3 to TRBJ2-1, with TRBD1 identical over 7 bases. The V segment lost 4 bases and the J segment 5 bases; nucleotides outside the gene matches: 8. Germline values: CDR1 SGHNT, CDR2 YENEEA. The CDR3 length is 15 residues. CDR3 nucleotides: TGTGCCAGCAGCTCAGGGGGTACCAATGACAATGAGCAGTTCTTC. It translates to CASSSGGTNDNEQFF.

This clone was counted once. J is TRBJ2-7 and V is TRBV7-9, with TRBD1 matching 9 bases. The CDR3 has 15 residues. Per the germline V gene, CDR1 is SEHNR and CDR2 is FQNEAQ (reference sequence). V lost 5 bases to trimming and J lost 5 bases; unmatched junction nucleotides: 10. The CDR3 is CASSISGTGTHEQYF. CDR3 DNA sequence: TGTGCCAGCAGCATATCCGGGACAGGGACCCACGAGCAGTACTTC.

V gene TRBV13 combines with J gene TRBJ2-7, with D maybe TRBD2 (6 bases). Trimming pared 2 bases from V and 7 bases from J, leaving 15 bases between. CDR3 length: 14 amino acids. CDR1 is PRHDT and CDR2 is FYEKMQ in the germline V gene (reference sequence). Here the CDR3 reads CASSLITGEGEQYF. In DNA form, the CDR3 reads TGTGCCAGCAGCTTAATCACGGGAGAAGGTGAGCAGTACTTC.

This CDR3 is CASSPLSVGYEQFF. The CDR3 bases are TGTGCCAGCTCACCACTTTCCGTTGGATATGAGCAGTTCTTC. V is TRBV18 and J is TRBJ2-1; D remains unclear. This CDR3 contains 14 residues. CDR1 is KGHSH, CDR2 LQKENI, per germline. The V end was cut by 1 base, the J end by 8 bases, with 12 bases between. The full variable domain, in which reference TRBV18 and TRBJ2-1 provide the parts outside the CDR3, is NAGVMQNPRHLVRRRGQEARLRCSPMKGHSHVYWYRQLPEEGLKFMVYLQKENIIDESGMPKERFSAEFPKEGPSILRIQQVVRGDSAAYFCASSPLSVGYEQFFGPGTRLTVL.

The gene calls are TRBV11-2 and TRBJ1-3; D remains unclear. The ends were cut back, 5 bases at V and 0 bases at J, with 14 bases in the middle. Looked up from germline, CDR1 is SGHAT and CDR2 is FQNNGV. The CDR3 is made up of 16 amino acids. The CDR3 nucleotides are TGTGCCAGCAGCACCAAAGCGGAGACCTCTGGAAACACCATATATTTT. It yields the protein CASSTKAETSGNTIYF.

The V call is TRBV6-5, the J call TRBJ2-3, with TRBD1 matching over 7 bases. The CDR3 has 12 amino acids. V was pared by 6 bases and J by 11 bases, with 8 bases of the junction left unmatched. Germline V gives CDR1 MNHEY, CDR2 SVGAGI. Here the CDR3 DNA reads TGTGCCAGCAGACAGGGGCAGGGGATGCAGTATTTT. Its protein is CASRQGQGMQYF.

The rearrangement joins TRBV11-2 to TRBJ2-7, with D possibly being TRBD2 (6 bases). CDR3 length equals 16 residues. Trimming removed 5 bases at V and 0 bases at J, with 17 bases between. The germline CDR1 and CDR2 sequences are SGHAT and FQNNGV. The CDR3 protein is CASSTPKSGRSYEQYF. CDR3 nucleotide sequence: TGTGCCAGCAGCACCCCCAAGAGCGGGCGCTCCTACGAGCAGTACTTC.

This clone was detected only once. The chain recombines TRBV29-1 with TRBJ2-7, with D hard to call. The V gene's germline CDR1 is SQVTM and CDR2 ANQGSEA. The CDR3 consists of 16 residues. Between the trimmed V and J ends, which lost 5 bases and 1 base, there was a span of 21 bases. CDR3 amino acids: CSVRVARSGRSYEQYF. CDR3 bases: TGCAGCGTTCGGGTAGCCCGGAGTGGGCGGTCCTACGAGCAGTACTTC.

The V gene is TRBV18, the J gene TRBJ1-1; weak D call: TRBD1 (6 bases). CDR1 KGHSH and CDR2 LQKENI come from the germline V gene. V was cut by 3 bases and J by 0 bases, with 17 bases left in between. This CDR3 has 17 amino acids. CDR3 sequence (DNA): TGTGCCAGCTCACCGCCCAGGGGAAGAGGAATGAACACTGAAGCTTTCTTT. Translating it yields CASSPPRGRGMNTEAFF.

This clone was observed a single time. This sequence joins TRBV27 and TRBJ2-5, with D unclear. The CDR3 spans 14 residues. V was trimmed by 2 bases and J by 1 base, leaving 8 bases between them. Germline V gene lookup returns CDR1 MNHEY and CDR2 SMNVEV (reference sequence). CDR3 DNA: TGTGCCAGCAGTTTAATCGGAAGCCAAGAGACCCAGTACTTC. This codes for CASSLIGSQETQYF.

The V gene is TRBV10-1, the J gene TRBJ2-7, with 8 nucleotides matching TRBD2. Germline CDR1 reads WNHNN; CDR2 reads SYGVQD (reference sequence). The J segment lost 0 bases and the V segment lost 8 bases, leaving 9 bases of the junction unmatched. The CDR3 length is 15 residues. CDR3 nucleotide sequence: TGCGCCAGCCGCACAACTAGCGGAACCTCCTACGAGCAGTACTTC. Translated, it gives CASRTTSGTSYEQYF.

V and J are TRBV10-3 and TRBJ2-3; D might be TRBD2 (5 bases). CDR1 is ENHRY, CDR2 SYGVKD, per germline. With 4 bases removed from V and 1 base from J, the gap between germline ends came to 15 bases. This CDR3 comprises 16 residues. CDR3 in amino acids: CAISVNSAVGTDTQYF. CDR3 bases: TGTGCCATCAGTGTTAATAGCGCGGTAGGCACAGATACGCAGTATTTT.

The rearrangement links TRBV15 to TRBJ1-5; D remains unclear. The CDR3 runs to 18 residues. Germline values: CDR1 LNHNV, CDR2 YYDKDF (reference sequence). V was pared by 0 bases and J by 2 bases, with 17 bases between. DNA of the CDR3: TGTGCCACCAGCAGAGAATCTATGGCAGCAGTGGGCAATCAGCCCCAGCATTTT. This codes for CATSRESMAAVGNQPQHF. The entire variable domain, with the rest obtained from reference TRBV15 and TRBJ1-5, is as follows: DAMVIQNPRYQVTQFGKPVTLSCSQTLNHNVMYWYQQKSSQAPKLLFHYYDKDFNNEADTPDNFQSRRPNTSFCFLDIRSPGLGDTAMYLCATSRESMAAVGNQPQHFGDGTRLSIL.

The chain is built from TRBV19 and TRBJ2-1; TRBD1 matches at 10 bases. V lost 4 bases to trimming and J lost 6 bases; unmatched junction nucleotides: 3. The CDR3 length is 14 residues. Per the germline V gene, CDR1 is LNHDA and CDR2 is SQIVND (reference sequence). As DNA, the CDR3 is TGTGCCAGTAGTAGTCGGACAGGGGGCAATGAGCAGTTCTTC. Protein sequence: CASSSRTGGNEQFF.